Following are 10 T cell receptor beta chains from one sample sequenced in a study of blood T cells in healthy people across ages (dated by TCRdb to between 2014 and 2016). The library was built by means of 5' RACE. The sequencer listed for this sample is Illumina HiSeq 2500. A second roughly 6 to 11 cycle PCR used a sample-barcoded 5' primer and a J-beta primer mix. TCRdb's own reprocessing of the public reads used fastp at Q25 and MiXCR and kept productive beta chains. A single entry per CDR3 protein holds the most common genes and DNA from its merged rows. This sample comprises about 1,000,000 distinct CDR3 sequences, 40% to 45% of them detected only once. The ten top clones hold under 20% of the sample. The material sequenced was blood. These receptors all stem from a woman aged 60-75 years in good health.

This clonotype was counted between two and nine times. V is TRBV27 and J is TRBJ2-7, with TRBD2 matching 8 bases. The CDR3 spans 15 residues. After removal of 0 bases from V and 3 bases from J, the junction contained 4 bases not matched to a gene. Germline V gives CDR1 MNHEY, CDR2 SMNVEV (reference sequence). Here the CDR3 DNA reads TGTGCCAGCAGTTTATCGAGCGGGAGAGACTACGAGCAGTACTTC. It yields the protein CASSLSSGRDYEQYF.

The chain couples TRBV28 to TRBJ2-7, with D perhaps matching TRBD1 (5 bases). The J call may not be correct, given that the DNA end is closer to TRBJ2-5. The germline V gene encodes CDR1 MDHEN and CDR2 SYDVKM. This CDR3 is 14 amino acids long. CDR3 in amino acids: CASSALQDGETQYF. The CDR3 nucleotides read TGTGCCAGCAGTGCCCTACAGGACGGGGAGACCCAGTACTTC.

The CDR3 loop reads CASSGTDYSNQPQHF. As DNA, the CDR3 is TGTGCCAGCAGCGGGACAGATTATAGCAATCAGCCCCAGCATTTT. This chain joins TRBV6-6 and TRBJ1-5; 7 bases agree with TRBD1. The CDR3 runs to 15 residues. CDR1 MNHNY and CDR2 SVGAGI come from the germline V gene (reference sequence). The J segment lost 0 bases and the V segment lost 6 bases, leaving 5 bases of the junction unmatched.

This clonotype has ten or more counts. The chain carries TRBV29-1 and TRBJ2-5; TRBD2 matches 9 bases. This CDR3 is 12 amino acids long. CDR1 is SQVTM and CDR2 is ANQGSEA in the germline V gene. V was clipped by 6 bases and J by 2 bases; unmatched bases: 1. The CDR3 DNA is TGCAGCGTGACTAGCGGACAAGAGACCCAGTACTTC. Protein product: CSVTSGQETQYF.

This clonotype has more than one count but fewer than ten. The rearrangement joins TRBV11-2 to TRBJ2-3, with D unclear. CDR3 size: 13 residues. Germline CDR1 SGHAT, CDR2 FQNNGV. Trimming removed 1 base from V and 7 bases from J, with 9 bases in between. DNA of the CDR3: TGTGCCAGCAGCTTAGGACCAGGAAATACGCAGTATTTT. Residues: CASSLGPGNTQYF.

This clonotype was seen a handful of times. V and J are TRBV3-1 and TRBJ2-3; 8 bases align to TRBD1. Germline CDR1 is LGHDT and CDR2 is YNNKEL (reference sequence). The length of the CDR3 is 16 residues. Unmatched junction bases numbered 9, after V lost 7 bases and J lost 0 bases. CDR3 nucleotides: TGTGCCAGCACCACAAGACAGGGGACTAGCACAGATACGCAGTATTTT. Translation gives CASTTRQGTSTDTQYF.

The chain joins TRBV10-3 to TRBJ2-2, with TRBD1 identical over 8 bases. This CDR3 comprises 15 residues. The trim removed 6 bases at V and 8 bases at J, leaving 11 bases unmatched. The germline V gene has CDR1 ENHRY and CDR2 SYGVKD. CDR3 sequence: CAIRTLAGGGGELFF. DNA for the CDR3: TGTGCCATCAGGACGCTAGCAGGGGGCGGAGGGGAGCTGTTTTTT.

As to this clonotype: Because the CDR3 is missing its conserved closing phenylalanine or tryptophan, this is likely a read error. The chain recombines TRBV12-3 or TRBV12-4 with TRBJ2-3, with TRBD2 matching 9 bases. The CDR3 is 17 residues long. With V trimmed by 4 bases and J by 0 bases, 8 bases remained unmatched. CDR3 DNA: TGTGCCAGCAGTTCTAGCGGGATTCCCGCTAGCACAGATACGCAGTATTGT. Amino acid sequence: CASSSSGIPASTDTQYC.

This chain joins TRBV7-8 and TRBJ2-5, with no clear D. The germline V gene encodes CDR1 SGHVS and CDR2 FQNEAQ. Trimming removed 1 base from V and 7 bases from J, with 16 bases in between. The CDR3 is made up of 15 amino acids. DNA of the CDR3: TGTGCCAGCAGCTTAGATGAGATTTCTGTAGGGACCCAGTACTTC. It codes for CASSLDEISVGTQYF.

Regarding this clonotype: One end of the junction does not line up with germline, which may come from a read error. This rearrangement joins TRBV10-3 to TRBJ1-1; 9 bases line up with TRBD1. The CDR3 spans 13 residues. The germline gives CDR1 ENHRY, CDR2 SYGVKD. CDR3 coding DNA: TGTGCCAGCGGGGACAGGGAAATCACTGGAGCTTTCTTT. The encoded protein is CASGDREITGAFF.